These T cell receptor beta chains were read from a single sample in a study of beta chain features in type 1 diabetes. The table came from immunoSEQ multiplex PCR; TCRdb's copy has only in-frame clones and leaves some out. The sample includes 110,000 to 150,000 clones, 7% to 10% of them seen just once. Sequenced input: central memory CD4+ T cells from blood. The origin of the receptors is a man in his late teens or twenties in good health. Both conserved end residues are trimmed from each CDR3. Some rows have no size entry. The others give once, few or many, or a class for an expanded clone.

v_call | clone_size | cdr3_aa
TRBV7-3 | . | ASSLRGGHNEQF
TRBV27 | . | ASSLSRANTDTQY
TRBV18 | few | ASQDRGPYEQY
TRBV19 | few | ASSIDRDRGRHGYT
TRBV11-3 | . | ASSSRGPSDTQY
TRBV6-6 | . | ASSSHDRDGGETQY
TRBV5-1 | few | ASSLDREAYEQY
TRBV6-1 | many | ASSASGRQGSSYEQY
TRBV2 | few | ASTRDSNQPQH
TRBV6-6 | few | ASRELAGGLWETQY
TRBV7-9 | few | ASSGKGAGNQPQH
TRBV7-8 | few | ASSLGVSQPQH
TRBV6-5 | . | ASSWGGRSGYT
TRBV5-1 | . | ASSDGQGNYGYT
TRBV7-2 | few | ASSRDRSFNNEQF
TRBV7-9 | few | ASSRDSLNQPQH
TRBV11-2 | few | ASSFRGQNTDTQY
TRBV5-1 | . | ASSFSGYTGELF
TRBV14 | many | ASSLASGYNEQF
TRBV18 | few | ASSPPGQSSYNEQF
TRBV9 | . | ASSSPRGLNQPQH
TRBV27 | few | ASSEAYGYT
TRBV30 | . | SWGTGNSPLH
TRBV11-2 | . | ASSYSLAGGTDTQY
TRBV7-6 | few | ASSLGRANYGYT
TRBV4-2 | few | ASSQADRDQETQY
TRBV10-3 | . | AISDRGRTYYGYT
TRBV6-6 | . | ASSKDSYEQY
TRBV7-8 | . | ASSAGTGDNYGYT
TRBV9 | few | ASSVGSGWETQY
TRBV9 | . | ASGRRGPGELF
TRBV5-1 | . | ASTEGQAGKETQY
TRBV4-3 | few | ASSPRGWGQGDQPQH
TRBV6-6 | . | ASSWETDAYGYT
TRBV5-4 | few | ASSLERAGYGYT
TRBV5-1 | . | ASSLGQDEKLF
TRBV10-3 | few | AISRQALNYGYT
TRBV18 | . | ASSPADRGREEKLF
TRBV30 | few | AWSVQLDSYNEQF
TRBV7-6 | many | ASSSQGLTGELF
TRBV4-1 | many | ASSLAEGAERGQY